This TCR beta chain is from a study of blood T cell repertoires in COVID-19. Study-wide background: PBMCs, B-cell-depleted T cells, or T cells were the source of the cDNA or gDNA that made up the material.

Germline V CDR1 and CDR2: SGHRS, YFSETQ. CDR3 length: 16 residues. V lost 0 bases and J lost 6, with 19 bases in between. Among Cohort 3 donors, those recovered had two negative PCRs, clearance, or symptom resolution. In the original analysis: The assay estimated nucleated cells by amplifying reference gene primers. Sequencing used immunoSEQ multiplex PCR; TCRdb keeps in-frame clones, though not all of them. The V and J calls and the clone size are those of that table, but D and trimming were determined from the DNA. The table lists hundreds of thousands of clones, 85% to 90% of them singletons. V gene TRBV5-1 combines with J gene TRBJ2-7, with D possibly being TRBD2 (5 bases). Sequencing used PBMCs or T cells enriched from blood (not recorded which). The TCR comes from a woman between 18 and 29 years old who had recovered from COVID-19. CDR3 coding DNA: TGCGCCAGCAGCTTGGGGCGGGTGACATTTCCTGGCGAGCAGTACTTC. Translation gives CASSLGRVTFPGEQYF. The full variable domain, its missing parts supplied by reference TRBV5-1 and TRBJ2-7, is KAGVTQTPRYLIKTRGQQVTLSCSPISGHRSVSWYQQTPGQGLQFLFEYFSETQRNKGNFPGRFSGRQFSNSRSEMNVSTLELGDSALYLCASSLGRVTFPGEQYFGPGTRLTVT.